This TCR beta chain stems from a study of shared clonotypes between healthy human individuals. Study-level information: CD8 memory received one plate per donor, CD8 naive two, CD4 memory three and CD4 naive three. Regarding the study as a whole: Rarefaction curves obtained for sorted subsets showed sequencing incomplete despite large depth. Clonotype sharing among the donors was expected to vary with sequencing depth.

The CDR3 is made up of 12 amino acids. Germline CDR1 GTSNPN, CDR2 SVGIG (reference sequence). V lost 4 bases to trimming and J lost 6 bases, with 13 bases between them. The authors divided CD4+ cells into CD45RA+ naive and CD45RA-negative memory subsets. Repertoires were generated with immunoSEQ multiplex PCR, while TCRdb's copy carries only in-frame clones and drops some. The sample lists about 1 million clones; around 74% were seen once. Comment on this clone: Its antigen remains unidentified.

The rearrangement links TRBV30 to TRBJ2-7; no definite D call. The TCR sequence derives from a man aged 18 to 29 in good health. What was sequenced was memory CD4+ T cells sorted from blood. Documented subset: CD45RA-negative fraction. CDR3 sequence reads: CAWTNKGSEQYF. CDR3 in DNA: TGTGCCTGGACGAATAAGGGTTCCGAGCAGTACTTC. The complete variable domain, with remaining parts taken from reference TRBV30 and TRBJ2-7, reads SQTIHQWPATLVQPVGSPLSLECTVEGTSNPNLYWYRQAAGRGLQLLFYSVGIGQISSEVPQNLSASRPQDRQFILSSKKLLLSDSGFYLCAWTNKGSEQYFGPGTRLTVT.